One and the same sample provided the 10 T cell receptor beta chains below, sequenced in a study of OX40 agonist ivuxolimab in advanced cancers. Library preparation was by the immunoSEQ multiplex PCR assay. Imported from immuneACCESS, the table was reduced by TCRdb to in-frame sequences with V and J called. These copies leave out some clones; in studies compared against another copy, an unresolved V gene accounts for under half, and the cause of the remainder is not known. The sample table contains about 21,000 clones; only one count was recorded for around four fifths of them. The ten biggest clones cover about 15% of the sample. Sequencing used CD4+ or CD8+ T cells sorted from blood, obtained in a trial of the OX40 agonist ivuxolimab. The receptors stem from an adult with an advanced solid tumor such as melanoma, head and neck, liver or kidney cancer.

The V gene is TRBV27, the J gene TRBJ2-1; D not certain. In germline, CDR1 is MNHEY, CDR2 SMNVEV (reference sequence). V was cut by 8 bases and J by 8 bases, with 13 bases left in between. This CDR3 spans 12 amino acids. CDR3 amino acids: CASGIWKDEQFF. The CDR3, as DNA: TGTGCCAGCGGAATTTGGAAGGATGAGCAGTTCTTC.

V usage is TRBV4-3 and J usage is TRBJ2-1, with TRBD2 matching 11 bases. The length of the CDR3 is 14 residues. Germline V gene lookup returns CDR1 LGHNA and CDR2 YSLEER. V gave up 4 bases and J gave up 9 bases; unmatched junction bases: 5. The CDR3 spells CASSRSGGAFEQFF. In DNA, the CDR3 is TGCGCCAGCAGCCGTAGCGGGGGGGCCTTTGAGCAGTTCTTC.

The chain recombines TRBV13 with TRBJ2-5; tentative D call: TRBD2 (6 bases). The CDR3 sequence is 14 residues long. Trimming cost V 3 bases and J 9 bases, with 17 bases left between them. Germline V gene data show CDR1 as PRHDT and CDR2 as FYEKMQ (reference sequence). CDR3 region: CASSFGRDPGAQYF. As DNA, the CDR3 is TGTGCCAGCAGCTTTGGCAGGGATCCGGGGGCCCAGTACTTC.

This clone was seen more than once but under ten times. This sequence joins TRBV7-9 and TRBJ2-1; no reliable D call. V dropped 5 bases and J dropped 3 bases, with 5 bases sitting between them. This CDR3 is built from 12 residues. Germline V gene sequence: CDR1 SEHNR, CDR2 FQNEAQ (reference sequence). The CDR3 DNA is TGTGCCAGCAGCGCGGACTACAATGAGCAGTTCTTC. Translation: CASSADYNEQFF.

The CDR3 sequence is CASSWADSTYEQYF. The CDR3 DNA is TGTGCCAGCAGCTGGGCCGACAGCACCTACGAGCAGTACTTC. The chain employs TRBV7-2 and TRBJ2-7; a weak D match, TRBD1 (5 bases). The germline V and J ends were trimmed by 4 bases and 2 bases, with 12 bases remaining between them. CDR3 size: 14 residues. Germline V gene data show CDR1 as SGHTA and CDR2 as FQGNSA. Full variable domain (outside the CDR3, taken from reference TRBV7-2 and TRBJ2-7): GAGVSQSPSNKVTEKGKDVELRCDPISGHTALYWYRQSLGQGLEFLIYFQGNSAPDKSGLPSDRFSAERTGGSVSTLTIQRTQQEDSAVYLCASSWADSTYEQYFGPGTRLTVT.

The V gene is TRBV11-2, the J gene TRBJ1-4; the D is unclear. Between the trimmed V and J ends, which lost 1 base and 1 base, there was a span of 7 bases. Germline V gene sequence: CDR1 SGHAT, CDR2 FQNNGV. The CDR3 has 15 amino acids. Here the CDR3 reads CASSLVGGTNEKLFF. CDR3 DNA: TGTGCCAGCAGCTTAGTTGGAGGAACTAATGAAAAACTGTTTTTT.

The chain joins TRBV20-1 to TRBJ2-1, with D uncertain. Germline V CDR1 and CDR2: DFQATT, SNEGSKA (reference sequence). The CDR3 loop spans 10 amino acids. Deletions cut 6 bases from V and 10 bases from J, with 10 bases between. DNA for the CDR3: TGCAGTGCCGCCGACATGGAGCAGTTCTTC. This codes for CSAADMEQFF.

This chain uses TRBV4-1 with TRBJ1-2; TRBD1 matches 8 bases. The CDR3 is 15 residues long. V shed 5 bases, J shed 0 bases, and the junction held 5 bases outside the gene matches. The germline gives CDR1 MGHRA, CDR2 YSYEKL. The CDR3 sequence: CASSAGTGSNYGYTF. The CDR3 DNA reads as TGCGCCAGCAGCGCCGGGACAGGATCTAACTATGGCTACACCTTC.

The chain employs TRBV7-9 and TRBJ2-7; D remains ambiguous. The germline V and J ends were trimmed by 1 base and 0 bases, with 4 bases remaining between them. This CDR3 is 13 amino acids long. In germline, CDR1 is SEHNR, CDR2 FQNEAQ (reference sequence). The CDR3 loop is CASSLGVSYEQYF. CDR3 coding DNA: TGTGCCAGCAGCTTAGGGGTCTCCTACGAGCAGTACTTC.

The V call is TRBV7-9, the J call TRBJ1-2; D remains unclear. Germline lookup yields CDR1 SEHNR and CDR2 FQNEAQ (reference sequence). The CDR3 length is 11 residues. Trimming removed 11 bases from V and 8 bases from J, with 15 bases in between. Here the CDR3 DNA reads TGTGCCGAAACGCTTCTGCCGGGCTACACCTTC. Translated: CAETLLPGYTF.